This T cell receptor beta chain was retrieved from a study of patients and donors after allogeneic stem cell transplantation. One entry per CDR3 protein results from TCRdb running MiXCR on the RT-PCR reads. This sample yields about 960,000 distinct CDR3 sequences, of which about 20% are seen a single time; 5% to 7.5% belongs to the top ten. The CDR3 spans 15 residues. Trimming cost V 3 bases and J 9 bases; bases outside gene matches: 8. Per the germline V gene, CDR1 is KGHSH and CDR2 is LQKENI. The J gene is TRBJ2-1, the V gene TRBV18; 10 bases line up with TRBD2. The sequenced sample was blood, either unsorted or a sorted T cell fraction (not recorded which). The receptor comes from a human donor who was either an allogeneic HSCT recipient or a stem cell or donor lymphocyte infusion donor (not recorded which). It is not recorded whose cells these are; they may come from a transplant donor. Here the CDR3 reads CASSPERGGRREQFF. As DNA, the CDR3 is TGTGCCAGCTCACCGGAGCGGGGGGGCCGGCGTGAGCAGTTCTTC.